This TCR beta chain was recorded in a study of T cells in Graves' hyperthyroidism and ophthalmopathy. Study context: Blood was drawn when the patient was first diagnosed and still untreated.

V lost 5 bases, J lost 9 bases, and 1 base stayed unmatched. The CDR3 runs 11 residues. Germline V gives CDR1 SGHDN, CDR2 FVKESK. Whole-study results and caveats: In the blood, most expanded thyroid clonotypes above 0.001 appeared as well.

TCR beta CDR3 region amplification was performed from RNA transcripts. Initially, a first-round RT-PCR of the TCR CDR3 employed the HTBI primer set. Via MiXCR, TCRdb re-called the multiplex PCR reads, giving one row per CDR3 protein. This table holds hundreds of thousands of distinct CDR3 sequences, more than 15% found once. Clinicians diagnosed patients from clinical symptoms, serum thyroxine and TRAb, thyroid ultrasound and orbital computed tomography. This clonotype was counted at least ten times. Antigen unknown. The J gene is TRBJ2-1, the V gene TRBV14; 7 bases align to TRBD2. Material: blood. This receptor was taken from a woman aged 35 to 49 with Graves' ophthalmopathy. CDR3 residues: CASSWGGEQFF. The CDR3 region has the DNA TGTGCCAGCAGCTGGGGGGGTGAGCAGTTCTTC.